One sample yielded the 6 T cell receptor beta chains listed below, sequenced in a study of low-dose radiotherapy and immunotherapy resistance in tumors. TRAV and TRBV primers primed cDNA for both TCRalpha and TCRbeta. Both a constant-region primer and a V-primer adapter served to amplify TCRs across roughly 21 PCR cycles. MiXCR, run by TCRdb on the reads, gives a single entry per CDR3 protein. The data show 59,000 or so distinct CDR3 sequences, with around 27% seen just once and 6% to 7% held by the top ten. Time point meaning: before trial treatment. The sample was PBMCs, taken before treatment. The source is a male donor with rectosigmoid adenocarcinoma.

This clonotype was picked up many times. The gene calls are TRBV9 and TRBJ2-3, with TRBD2 matching 9 bases. This CDR3 comprises 15 residues. CDR1 and CDR2 from the germline V gene are SGDLS and YYNGEE. The ends lost 0 bases at V and 3 bases at J; junction bases unmatched: 2. The DNA for the CDR3 is TGTGCCAGCAGCGTAGCAAGCGGGGGGACAGATACGCAGTATTTT. It yields the protein CASSVASGGTDTQYF.

This clonotype was seen ten or more times. The V gene is TRBV4-3, the J gene TRBJ2-7; D gene unclear. The CDR3 spans 15 residues. CDR1 and CDR2 from the germline V gene are LGHNA and YSLEER. The ends were cut back, 0 bases at V and 3 bases at J, with 12 bases in the middle. The CDR3 loop is CASSQDLSAGYEQYF. In nucleotides, the CDR3 is TGCGCCAGCAGCCAAGATCTGAGCGCCGGCTACGAGCAGTACTTC.

In its sample, this clonotype was seen many times. This chain connects TRBV28 to TRBJ1-1; D possibly corresponds to TRBD1 (5 bases). Trimming removed 7 bases from V and 1 base from J, with 13 bases in between. Germline values: CDR1 MDHEN, CDR2 SYDVKM. CDR3 length: 14 amino acids. The CDR3 here is CASNIRVTNTEAFF. CDR3 sequence (DNA): TGTGCCAGCAATATCAGGGTGACGAACACTGAAGCTTTCTTT.

In this sample, this clonotype turned up many times. The J gene is TRBJ1-5, the V gene TRBV4-2; D may be TRBD1 (6 bases). This CDR3 spans 15 amino acids. V was pared by 0 bases and J by 4 bases, with 10 bases between. Germline V gene lookup returns CDR1 LGHNA and CDR2 YNFKEQ. This CDR3 is CASSQDWQGNQPQHF. In DNA, the CDR3 is TGTGCCAGCAGCCAAGATTGGCAGGGGAATCAGCCCCAGCATTTT.

This clonotype showed up many times. The chain links TRBV19 to TRBJ2-1, with 11 bases aligning to TRBD2. The CDR3 has 18 amino acids. V was clipped by 5 bases and J by 0 bases; unmatched bases: 9. Germline lookup yields CDR1 LNHDA and CDR2 SQIVND (reference sequence). The CDR3 reads CASSPRLAGLSSYNEQFF. In DNA form, the CDR3 reads TGTGCCAGTAGTCCGCGACTAGCGGGGCTTAGCTCCTACAATGAGCAGTTCTTC.

This sequence joins TRBV30 and TRBJ2-3; TRBD2 agrees at 9 bases. Trimming took 1 base from V and 6 from J; bases not matched to a gene: 2. This CDR3 contains 13 residues. Germline-derived CDR1 and CDR2 are GTSNPN and SVGIG (reference sequence). CDR3 bases: TGTGCCTGGAGTGAAGGGACTAGCGATACGCAGTATTTT. Residues: CAWSEGTSDTQYF.